The text below deals with one T cell receptor beta chain. Its target is not known. Investigators profiled TCR beta VDJ and CDR3 from genomic DNA template. A single record per CDR3 protein comes from TCRdb applying MiXCR to the reads. The sample records 200,000 or so distinct CDR3 sequences, under 55% being singletons. Patients included in sequencing had previously demonstrated CD8+CD57+ cell expansion by flow cytometry. The blood sampling took place in patients who had so far received no therapy. The sample belongs to a study of CD8+CD57+ T cells in acquired aplastic anemia. Study information: An average of 3.2 ug of DNA was obtained from sorted CD4+ and CD8+ cells. Study results and caveats: Both patients and controls carried the same twenty-nine CD8+ CDR3 sequences. Between the patient and control groups, CD8+ Simpson's diversity did not differ significantly.

The CDR3 totals 13 residues. Germline V CDR1 and CDR2: KGHDR, SFDVKD. V shed 3 bases, J shed 11 bases, and the junction held 3 bases outside the gene matches. The TCR sequence derives from a human donor with aplastic anemia. This chain uses TRBV24-1 with TRBJ1-4; TRBD1 agrees at 9 bases. Sequencing was carried out using sorted CD4+, CD8+, or CD8+CD57+ T cells (not recorded which) from PBMCs. The CDR3 region is CATSDPGQGKLFF. Written as DNA, the CDR3 is TGTGCCACCAGTGATCCCGGACAGGGGAAACTGTTTTTT.